This TCR beta chain was recovered during a study of blood T cell repertoires in COVID-19. Study summary: Donors in the United States, Italy and Spain gave samples during acute or convalescent COVID-19. PBMCs, B-cell-depleted T cells, or T cells were the source of the cDNA or gDNA that made up the material.

The CDR3 extends over 11 amino acids. Germline-derived CDR1 and CDR2 are MNHEY and SVGAGI. V gave up 8 bases and J gave up 3 bases, with 8 bases separating them. In its sample, this clone was seen a few times. Authors' methods: From reference gene primer amplification, estimates of nucleated cell counts were derived. Libraries were prepared by immunoSEQ multiplex PCR; TCRdb keeps only in-frame clonotypes and omits some of them. That table supplies the V and J calls and clone size; D and trimming were determined from the DNA. The sample has 93,000 or so clones; roughly nine tenths are singletons. Material: peripheral blood. The TCR was taken from a woman of 80 years or more in a cohort sampled during active COVID-19. This chain uses TRBV6-5 with TRBJ2-7; a possible D gene is TRBD2 (6 bases). The DNA for the CDR3 is TGTGCCAGCCAGGGAGGCTACGAGCAGTACTTC. Protein product: CASQGGYEQYF.